The 10 T cell receptor beta chains below were found in one sample sequenced in a study of T cells in Graves' hyperthyroidism and ophthalmopathy. RNA transcripts provided the source from which TCR beta CDR3 regions were amplified. HTBI primers were used for first-round RT-PCR of the TCR CDR3. Using its own MiXCR run on the multiplex PCR reads, TCRdb lists one record per CDR3 protein. The table has roughly 570,000 distinct CDR3 sequences, roughly 50% seen once. The sequencing input was peripheral blood or thyroid tissue (not recorded which). All receptors come from a woman between 18 and 29 years old with Graves' hyperthyroidism.

This clonotype was counted many times. The V gene is TRBV24-1, the J gene TRBJ2-5, with TRBD1 matching over 7 bases. The CDR3 totals 12 residues. Germline V CDR1 and CDR2: KGHDR, SFDVKD. V trimming: 7 bases; J trimming: 5 bases; junction bases outside the gene matches: 3. CDR3 loop: CATRDRDETQYF. The CDR3 region has the DNA TGTGCCACCAGAGACAGGGACGAGACCCAGTACTTC.

This clonotype was counted ten times or more. The chain has TRBV4-3 and TRBJ2-7; 7 nucleotides agree with TRBD1. Germline loops: CDR1 LGHNA, CDR2 YSLEER. With V trimmed by 2 bases and J by 6 bases, 16 bases remained unmatched. This CDR3 has 17 residues. Here the CDR3 reads CASSQRALTPTGREQYF. The CDR3 bases are TGCGCCAGCAGCCAAAGGGCCTTAACACCGACAGGGCGCGAGCAGTACTTC.

The sample holds many counts of this clonotype. The chain couples TRBV5-1 to TRBJ1-6; 10 bases map to TRBD1. V trimming: 4 bases; J trimming: 7 bases; junction bases outside the gene matches: 5. CDR1 and CDR2 from the germline V gene are SGHRS and YFSETQ. CDR3 length equals 15 residues. The CDR3 loop reads CASSRVTGGNSPLHF. CDR3 DNA: TGCGCCAGCAGCCGTGTGACAGGGGGCAATTCACCCCTCCACTTT.

This clonotype was counted ten times or more. The V gene is TRBV5-1, the J gene TRBJ1-5, with D unclear. V was shortened by 3 bases and J by 1 base, with 8 bases between the two germline ends. The CDR3 consists of 14 residues. Germline CDR1 and CDR2: SGHRS and YFSETQ. The CDR3 DNA reads TGCGCCAGCAGCTCCTCCTCGAGCAATCAGCCCCAGCATTTT. Translation gives CASSSSSSNQPQHF.

Points on this clonotype: Relative to the germline gene, one junction end is altered; a read error may explain this. The chain couples TRBV5-1 to TRBJ2-5, with 9 bases matching TRBD2. Germline V lookup: CDR1 SGHRS, CDR2 YFSETQ. The CDR3 extends over 14 amino acids. The CDR3 DNA reads TGTGCCGGATCGACCGGGACTAGCTTAGAGACCCAGTACTTC. It yields the protein CAGSTGTSLETQYF.

This clonotype was counted at least ten times. This chain links TRBV9 with TRBJ2-5, with 9 bases matching TRBD2. The V gene end was trimmed by 4 bases and the J gene end by 4 bases; junction bases not matched to a gene: 11. Germline V gene sequence: CDR1 SGDLS, CDR2 YYNGEE. The CDR3 covers 16 residues. The CDR3: CASSMGTSRNRETQYF. Here the CDR3 DNA reads TGTGCCAGCAGCATGGGGACTAGCAGGAATCGAGAGACCCAGTACTTC.

This clonotype was detected ten times or more. V gene TRBV13 combines with J gene TRBJ2-2; maybe TRBD2 (5 bases). Trimming took off 5 bases at V and 5 bases at J, with 12 bases between the two ends. CDR3 length equals 14 residues. Germline CDR1 PRHDT, CDR2 FYEKMQ (reference sequence). The CDR3 DNA is TGTGCCAGCAGCCAGAGGGTGGGAACCGGGGAGCTGTTTTTT. Its translation is CASSQRVGTGELFF.

This rearrangement joins TRBV7-7 to TRBJ2-7; D could derive from TRBD1 or TRBD2 (6 bases each). Germline V gene sequence: CDR1 SSHAT, CDR2 FNYEAQ (reference sequence). Trimming removed 5 bases from V and 3 bases from J, with 20 bases in between. The CDR3 runs to 16 residues. CDR3 in DNA: TGTGCCAGCAGCCCCTCAGGGGTCGGGAGAGTCTACGAGCAGTACTTC. This sequence encodes CASSPSGVGRVYEQYF.

This clonotype was observed at least ten times. The chain links TRBV7-2 to TRBJ1-4; D is undetermined. V lost 2 bases and J 4 bases, leaving 2 bases between the germline ends. The germline V gene encodes CDR1 SGHTA and CDR2 FQGNSA. The CDR3 contains 12 residues. The CDR3 protein is CASSLFNEKLFF. CDR3 in DNA: TGTGCCAGCAGCTTATTTAATGAAAAACTGTTTTTT. Filled out from reference TRBV7-2 and TRBJ1-4, the complete variable domain reads GAGVSQSPSNKVTEKGKDVELRCDPISGHTALYWYRQSLGQGLEFLIYFQGNSAPDKSGLPSDRFSAERTGGSVSTLTIQRTQQEDSAVYLCASSLFNEKLFFGSGTQLSVL.

In this sample, this clonotype turned up many times. The rearrangement uses TRBV12-5 and TRBJ1-2; tentative D call: TRBD1 (5 bases). V was pared by 0 bases and J by 3 bases, with 11 bases between. CDR1 is LGHNT, CDR2 FRNRAP, per germline. The CDR3 spans 15 residues. CDR3 sequence: CASGLVGDVDYGYTF. CDR3 nucleotide sequence: TGTGCTAGTGGTTTGGTCGGGGACGTCGACTATGGCTACACCTTC.